This is a list of T cell receptor beta chains from one sample in a study of regulatory T cells in long-lasting Graves disease. Via MiXCR, TCRdb re-called the multiplex PCR reads, giving one row per CDR3 protein. This table has around 360,000 distinct CDR3 sequences, under 20% appearing once. These data were also filed under a second study, of T cells in Graves' hyperthyroidism and ophthalmopathy.

The starting material was peripheral blood mononuclear cells (PBMCs), obtained at new diagnosis, from a patient treated with antithyroid drugs. The receptor source for this set is a woman in her late teens or twenties with Graves disease. Each CDR3 is given with its conserved first and last residue. Each record gives: J gene, D gene, V gene, clone size, CDR3 protein, CDR3 DNA. D genes are given only for firm matches. Clone size appears in some rows only: once, few, many, or a class for an expanded clone.

j_call: TRBJ2-1; d_call: .; v_call: TRBV27; clone_size: many; cdr3_aa: CASSLWSDQSYNEQFF; cdr3_nt: TGTGCCAGCAGCCTATGGAGCGACCAATCCTACAATGAGCAGTTCTTC
j_call: TRBJ2-4; d_call: .; v_call: TRBV15; clone_size: many; cdr3_aa: CATSRVRGEVPKNIQYF; cdr3_nt: TGTGCCACCAGCAGAGTGAGGGGGGAAGTACCCAAAAACATTCAGTACTTC
j_call: TRBJ2-5; d_call: .; v_call: TRBV20-1; clone_size: many; cdr3_aa: CSARGVAVQETQYF; cdr3_nt: TGCAGTGCTAGAGGGGTGGCGGTCCAAGAGACCCAGTACTTC
j_call: TRBJ1-2; d_call: .; v_call: TRBV28; clone_size: .; cdr3_aa: CASSLWFNRAFSFYGYTF; cdr3_nt: TGTGCCAGCAGTTTATGGTTCAACAGGGCATTCTCCTTCTATGGCTACACCTTC
j_call: TRBJ1-1; d_call: TRBD1; v_call: TRBV7-9; clone_size: few; cdr3_aa: CASSRTGEAFF; cdr3_nt: TGTGCCAGCAGCCGGACAGGGGAAGCTTTCTTT
j_call: TRBJ1-1; d_call: .; v_call: TRBV5-1; clone_size: many; cdr3_aa: CASSLASSVGEAFF; cdr3_nt: TGCGCCAGCAGCTTGGCTTCCAGCGTCGGAGAAGCTTTCTTT
j_call: TRBJ1-6; d_call: TRBD1; v_call: TRBV20-1; clone_size: many; cdr3_aa: CSASWDRANNSPLHF; cdr3_nt: TGCAGTGCTAGCTGGGACAGGGCCAATAATTCACCCCTCCACTTT
j_call: TRBJ1-2; d_call: .; v_call: TRBV2; clone_size: many; cdr3_aa: CASSEAPDGRRSGGYTF; cdr3_nt: TGTGCCAGCAGTGAAGCGCCGGACGGGCGGAGGTCTGGGGGCTACACCTTC
j_call: TRBJ2-7; d_call: TRBD1; v_call: TRBV6-2/TRBV6-3; clone_size: .; cdr3_aa: CASSYGGQGLYEQYF; cdr3_nt: TGTGCCAGCAGTTACGGGGGACAGGGACTATACGAGCAGTACTTC
j_call: TRBJ2-1; d_call: .; v_call: TRBV5-6; clone_size: .; cdr3_aa: CASSLSSEQFF; cdr3_nt: TGTGCCAGCAGCTTGTCTAGTGAGCAGTTCTTC
j_call: TRBJ2-1; d_call: .; v_call: TRBV4-2; clone_size: few; cdr3_aa: CASSFIGGTSYNEQFF; cdr3_nt: TGTGCCAGCAGCTTTATCGGGGGTACCTCCTACAATGAGCAGTTCTTC
j_call: TRBJ2-5; d_call: TRBD1; v_call: TRBV5-1; clone_size: many; cdr3_aa: CASSRRTGGRETQYF; cdr3_nt: TGCGCCAGCAGCCGAAGGACAGGGGGCAGGGAGACCCAGTACTTC
j_call: TRBJ1-3; d_call: .; v_call: TRBV28; clone_size: .; cdr3_aa: CASSTDRSIGGNTIYF; cdr3_nt: TGTGCCAGCAGTACAGACAGGTCCATAGGGGGAAACACCATATATTTT
j_call: TRBJ2-7; d_call: TRBD2; v_call: TRBV20-1; clone_size: .; cdr3_aa: CSARALLAGEYEQYF; cdr3_nt: TGCAGTGCTAGAGCATTGCTAGCGGGAGAATACGAGCAGTACTTC
j_call: TRBJ1-1; d_call: TRBD1; v_call: TRBV6-1; clone_size: .; cdr3_aa: CASSAIQGAAEAFF; cdr3_nt: TGTGCCAGCAGTGCCATACAGGGGGCCGCTGAAGCTTTCTTT
j_call: TRBJ1-1; d_call: .; v_call: TRBV5-1; clone_size: few; cdr3_aa: CASRPTRNTEAFF; cdr3_nt: TGCGCCAGCAGACCTACAAGGAACACTGAAGCTTTCTTT
j_call: TRBJ2-1; d_call: TRBD2; v_call: TRBV7-3; clone_size: many; cdr3_aa: CASGLGAYNEQFF; cdr3_nt: TGTGCCAGCGGACTAGGGGCCTACAATGAGCAGTTCTTC
j_call: TRBJ2-2; d_call: .; v_call: TRBV5-1; clone_size: many; cdr3_aa: CASSLEGGRTGELFF; cdr3_nt: TGCGCCAGCAGCTTGGAAGGAGGGAGAACCGGGGAGCTGTTTTTT
j_call: TRBJ2-1; d_call: TRBD2; v_call: TRBV4-1; clone_size: many; cdr3_aa: CASSQDRGDANTRFF; cdr3_nt: TGCGCCAGCAGCCAAGACCGGGGGGACGCAAATACTCGGTTCTTC
j_call: TRBJ2-1; d_call: TRBD2; v_call: TRBV6-2/TRBV6-3; clone_size: .; cdr3_aa: CASRTSGRALNEQFF; cdr3_nt: TGTGCCAGCCGGACTAGCGGGAGGGCCTTGAATGAGCAGTTCTTC
j_call: TRBJ2-3; d_call: .; v_call: TRBV6-2/TRBV6-3; clone_size: few; cdr3_aa: CASGDPGVSTDTQYF; cdr3_nt: TGTGCCAGCGGTGACCCCGGGGTCAGCACAGATACGCAGTATTTT
j_call: TRBJ2-5; d_call: .; v_call: TRBV7-9; clone_size: many; cdr3_aa: CASPYKGVFETQYF; cdr3_nt: TGTGCCAGCCCATATAAGGGGGTCTTCGAGACCCAGTACTTC
j_call: TRBJ2-5; d_call: .; v_call: TRBV12-3/TRBV12-4; clone_size: many; cdr3_aa: CASSFTGGTQYF; cdr3_nt: TGTGCCAGCAGTTTTACAGGAGGGACCCAGTACTTC
j_call: TRBJ2-7; d_call: TRBD2; v_call: TRBV5-1; clone_size: many; cdr3_aa: CASSPREQGYEQYF; cdr3_nt: TGCGCCAGCAGCCCGCGGGAGCAGGGCTACGAGCAGTACTTC
j_call: TRBJ2-7; d_call: TRBD1; v_call: TRBV5-1; clone_size: many; cdr3_aa: CASSLRQGSGEQYF; cdr3_nt: TGCGCCAGCAGCTTAAGACAGGGATCGGGGGAGCAGTACTTC
j_call: TRBJ1-1; d_call: .; v_call: TRBV7-8; clone_size: many; cdr3_aa: CASSLVGSDTEAFF; cdr3_nt: TGTGCCAGCAGCTTGGTTGGGTCGGACACTGAAGCTTTCTTT
j_call: TRBJ2-2; d_call: .; v_call: TRBV12-3/TRBV12-4; clone_size: .; cdr3_aa: CASSLVRGQGSGELFF; cdr3_nt: TGTGCCAGCAGTTTAGTTCGGGGGCAGGGGTCCGGGGAGCTGTTTTTT
j_call: TRBJ1-2; d_call: .; v_call: TRBV29-1; clone_size: .; cdr3_aa: CSVELDTGYGYTF; cdr3_nt: TGCAGCGTTGAACTGGACACGGGCTATGGCTACACCTTC
j_call: TRBJ1-4; d_call: TRBD1; v_call: TRBV7-3; clone_size: many; cdr3_aa: CASSWGQGEDNEKLFF; cdr3_nt: TGTGCCAGCAGCTGGGGACAGGGAGAAGACAATGAAAAACTGTTTTTT
j_call: TRBJ2-2; d_call: .; v_call: TRBV6-1; clone_size: many; cdr3_aa: CASILKPGLTGELFF; cdr3_nt: TGTGCCAGCATCCTAAAGCCAGGACTCACCGGGGAGCTGTTTTTT
j_call: TRBJ2-5; d_call: .; v_call: TRBV5-8; clone_size: many; cdr3_aa: CASSLGGGDQETQYF; cdr3_nt: TGTGCCAGCAGCTTGGGGGGAGGTGACCAAGAGACCCAGTACTTC
j_call: TRBJ2-7; d_call: .; v_call: TRBV4-1; clone_size: few; cdr3_aa: CASSRDFTKGEQYF; cdr3_nt: TGCGCCAGCAGCCGAGACTTCACAAAGGGCGAGCAGTACTTC
j_call: TRBJ2-3; d_call: .; v_call: TRBV12-3/TRBV12-4; clone_size: many; cdr3_aa: CASSPRSWDTQYF; cdr3_nt: TGTGCCAGCAGTCCCAGGTCCTGGGATACGCAGTATTTT
j_call: TRBJ2-3; d_call: TRBD2; v_call: TRBV28; clone_size: many; cdr3_aa: CASSSPGASGRGGTDTQYF; cdr3_nt: TGTGCCAGCAGTTCACCCGGTGCTAGCGGGAGGGGGGGCACAGATACGCAGTATTTT
j_call: TRBJ2-5; d_call: TRBD1; v_call: TRBV24-1; clone_size: many; cdr3_aa: CATSDPGTGQETQYF; cdr3_nt: TGTGCCACCAGTGATCCCGGGACAGGACAAGAGACCCAGTACTTC